These T cell receptor beta chains were read from a single sample in a study of graft-versus-host responses after intestinal transplantation. Assay used: immunoSEQ multiplex PCR; TCRdb lists only in-frame clones, some missing. The repertoire holds approximately 12,000 clones, about 68% seen once, with more than 4% in the top ten. This specimen was ileum tissue, taken about 140 days after intestinal transplantation. These TCRs come from a human patient who received an intestinal transplant, so some T cells may come from the graft donor. Both conserved end residues are part of each CDR3. Fields, in order: J gene, V gene, clone size, D gene, CDR3 DNA, CDR3 protein. D genes are given only for firm matches. Only part of the rows carry a size: once, few, many, or a class if the clone is expanded.

j_call: TRBJ2-4
v_call: TRBV4-1
clone_size: NA
d_call: TRBD2
cdr3_nt: TGCGCCAGCAGCCAAGTTACATCTAGCGGGGGCCTTAAAAACATTCAGTACTTC
cdr3_aa: CASSQVTSSGGLKNIQYF

j_call: TRBJ2-7
v_call: TRBV4-2
clone_size: NA
d_call: NA
cdr3_nt: TGTGCCAGCAGCCAAGCAGAACCATCCTCCTACGAGCAGTACTTC
cdr3_aa: CASSQAEPSSYEQYF

j_call: TRBJ2-7
v_call: TRBV6-5
clone_size: few
d_call: TRBD1
cdr3_nt: TGTGCCAGCAGCCGGGGACAGGGGGCGTACGAGCAGTACTTC
cdr3_aa: CASSRGQGAYEQYF

j_call: TRBJ2-1
v_call: TRBV7-6
clone_size: NA
d_call: TRBD2
cdr3_nt: TGTGCCAGCAGCTTAAGGTGGGGACTAGCCGATCGAAGCTCCTACAATGAGCAGTTCTTC
cdr3_aa: CASSLRWGLADRSSYNEQFF

j_call: TRBJ2-2
v_call: TRBV4-1
clone_size: few
d_call: NA
cdr3_nt: TGCGCCAGCAGCCAACCTAACACCGGGGAGCTGTTTTTT
cdr3_aa: CASSQPNTGELFF

j_call: TRBJ2-5
v_call: TRBV7-2
clone_size: NA
d_call: NA
cdr3_nt: TGTGCCAGCAGCTTAAGCCTGGCGGGCAGGCGAGAGACCCAGTACTTC
cdr3_aa: CASSLSLAGRRETQYF

j_call: TRBJ2-2
v_call: TRBV7-3
clone_size: NA
d_call: TRBD1
cdr3_nt: TGTGCCAGCAGCTTGGGACAGGGGGCCGGGGAGCTGTTTTTT
cdr3_aa: CASSLGQGAGELFF

j_call: TRBJ2-5
v_call: TRBV29-1
clone_size: NA
d_call: TRBD1
cdr3_nt: TGCAGCGTTGCCATCCCGGGACAGGAGATGGAAGAGACCCAGTACTTC
cdr3_aa: CSVAIPGQEMEETQYF

j_call: TRBJ2-6
v_call: TRBV4-3
clone_size: NA
d_call: NA
cdr3_nt: TGCGCCAGCAGCCAAGATGGGGGCGCTGGGGCCAACGTCCTGACTTTC
cdr3_aa: CASSQDGGAGANVLTF

j_call: TRBJ2-2
v_call: TRBV7-9
clone_size: NA
d_call: TRBD1
cdr3_nt: TGTGCCAGCAGCTTAGCTCGGACAGGGGGGACCGGGGAGCTGTTTTTT
cdr3_aa: CASSLARTGGTGELFF

j_call: TRBJ2-7
v_call: TRBV7-9
clone_size: NA
d_call: TRBD2
cdr3_nt: TGTGCCAGCAACGATCCCGCGGGGGGGATCTACGAGCAGTACTTC
cdr3_aa: CASNDPAGGIYEQYF

j_call: TRBJ2-7
v_call: TRBV27
clone_size: few
d_call: NA
cdr3_nt: TGTGCCAGCGCCACCTCCAGGGCGCAGGGCGAGCAGTACTTC
cdr3_aa: CASATSRAQGEQYF

j_call: TRBJ2-1
v_call: TRBV5-1
clone_size: NA
d_call: NA
cdr3_nt: TGCGCCAGCAGCTTGAGTGGTAGTGTGTCCTACAATGAGCAGTTCTTC
cdr3_aa: CASSLSGSVSYNEQFF

j_call: TRBJ2-1
v_call: TRBV2
clone_size: NA
d_call: NA
cdr3_nt: TGTGCCAGCAGTGGGGGGGTAGGGCGGAACAATGAGCAGTTCTTC
cdr3_aa: CASSGGVGRNNEQFF

j_call: TRBJ2-7
v_call: TRBV2
clone_size: NA
d_call: TRBD2
cdr3_nt: TGTGCCAGCAGTTTTAGCGGGGCGGGGAGCGAGCAGTACTTC
cdr3_aa: CASSFSGAGSEQYF

j_call: TRBJ1-1
v_call: TRBV7-6
clone_size: NA
d_call: TRBD1
cdr3_nt: TGTGCCAGCAGCTTACCCGAACCCCCGGGACAGGGGGCGGGAAACACTGAAGCTTTCTTT
cdr3_aa: CASSLPEPPGQGAGNTEAFF

j_call: TRBJ1-1
v_call: TRBV18
clone_size: NA
d_call: NA
cdr3_nt: TGTGCCAGCTCACCACGTGATGAAGAGGCTTTCTTT
cdr3_aa: CASSPRDEEAFF

j_call: TRBJ2-7
v_call: TRBV5-1
clone_size: few
d_call: NA
cdr3_nt: TGCGCCAGCAGCTTGGTCGTGCCACCAGGTCCCTACGAGCAGTACTTC
cdr3_aa: CASSLVVPPGPYEQYF

j_call: TRBJ2-5
v_call: TRBV6-1
clone_size: NA
d_call: TRBD1
cdr3_nt: TGTGCCAGCAGTCTCGGGACAGGACAACAAGAGACCCAGTACTTC
cdr3_aa: CASSLGTGQQETQYF

j_call: TRBJ2-3
v_call: TRBV5-6
clone_size: NA
d_call: NA
cdr3_nt: TGTGCCAGCAGCTTGGCTAGCCCCACAGATACGCAGTATTTT
cdr3_aa: CASSLASPTDTQYF